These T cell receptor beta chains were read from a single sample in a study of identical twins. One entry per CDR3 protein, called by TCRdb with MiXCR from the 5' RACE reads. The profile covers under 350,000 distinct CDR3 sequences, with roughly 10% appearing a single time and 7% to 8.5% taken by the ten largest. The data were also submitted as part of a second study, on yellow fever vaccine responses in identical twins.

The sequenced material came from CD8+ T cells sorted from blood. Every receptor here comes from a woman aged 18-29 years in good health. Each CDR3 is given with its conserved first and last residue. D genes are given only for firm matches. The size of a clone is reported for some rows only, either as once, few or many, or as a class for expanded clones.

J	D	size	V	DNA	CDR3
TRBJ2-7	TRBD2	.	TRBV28	TGTGCCATCCAGTACGGACTAGCGGTAGAGCAGTACTTC	CAIQYGLAVEQYF
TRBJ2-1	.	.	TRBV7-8	TGTGCCAGCAGCTTAACCAGGGGAGGCTACAATGAGCAGTTCTTC	CASSLTRGGYNEQFF
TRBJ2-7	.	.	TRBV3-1	TGTGCCAGCAGCCACCAATACGAGCAGTACTTC	CASSHQYEQYF
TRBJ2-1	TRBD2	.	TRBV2	TGTGCCAGCAAGGTTGCGGGGGGGAACAATGAGCAGTTCTTC	CASKVAGGNNEQFF
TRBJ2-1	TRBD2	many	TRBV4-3	TGCGCCAGCAGCCAAGAGATAGCGGGAGGGCCGAGGAATGAGCAGTTCTTC	CASSQEIAGGPRNEQFF
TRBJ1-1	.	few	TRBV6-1	TGTGCCAGCAGGGATAGGGTGGGGGACACTGAAGCTTTCTTT	CASRDRVGDTEAFF
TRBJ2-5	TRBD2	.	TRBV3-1	TGTGCCACCTGCCAGCTAACCGCGGGGGACGCCCGGATTCCGACCCAGTACTTC	CATCQLTAGDARIPTQYF
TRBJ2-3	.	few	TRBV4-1	TGCGCCAGCAGCCAAGATGATGTGGGGGCCTTCGGCGATACGCAGTATTTT	CASSQDDVGAFGDTQYF
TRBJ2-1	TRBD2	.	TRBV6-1	TGTGCCAGCAGTGAAATCGCGGGGGGCGAGTTAAATGAGCAGTTCTTC	CASSEIAGGELNEQFF
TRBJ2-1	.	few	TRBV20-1	TGCAGTGCTGGCTTGACTTGGGAATCGGTCAATGAGCAGTTCTTC	CSAGLTWESVNEQFF
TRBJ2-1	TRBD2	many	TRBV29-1	TGCAGCGTTACGGGACTAGCGGGAGAACAAGCCTACAATGAGCAGTTCTTC	CSVTGLAGEQAYNEQFF
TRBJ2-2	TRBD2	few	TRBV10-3	TGTGCCATCAGTGCCCGACTAGCGGCGAACACCGGGGAGCTGTTTTTT	CAISARLAANTGELFF
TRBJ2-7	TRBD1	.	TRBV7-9	TGTGCCAGCAGCAACCGTTGGGACAGGGAGGACGAGCAGTACTTC	CASSNRWDREDEQYF
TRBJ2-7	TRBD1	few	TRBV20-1	TGCAGTGCTACCGGGACAGGGGCAAACGAGCAGTACTTC	CSATGTGANEQYF
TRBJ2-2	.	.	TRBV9	TGTGCCAGCAGCGTAGCTATCACCGGGGAGCTGTTTTTT	CASSVAITGELFF
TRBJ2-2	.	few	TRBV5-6	TGTGCCAGCAGCTTGGGGGCACTCTACTCCAACACCGGGGAGCTGTTTTTT	CASSLGALYSNTGELFF
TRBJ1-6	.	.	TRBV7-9	TGTGCCAGCAGCTTAGGGGGAGAAAATTCACCCCTCCACTTT	CASSLGGENSPLHF